Listed below are T cell receptor beta chains from one sample, sequenced in a study of neurological immune-mediated disorders. TCRdb analysed the 5' RACE reads with MiXCR anew, one entry per CDR3 protein. Of tens of thousands of distinct CDR3 sequences listed, roughly 10% are singletons. Sequencing was done on a sample of PBMCs. These receptors all come from a male donor with HTLV-1-associated myelopathy (HAM/TSP). CDR3s include the opening cysteine and the closing phenylalanine or tryptophan. The order of the fields is D gene, V gene, J gene, clone size, CDR3 protein, CDR3 DNA. A D gene is named only where the DNA matches it firmly. Only part of the rows carry a size: once, few, many, or a class if the clone is expanded.

d_gene: .; v_gene: TRBV5-1; j_gene: TRBJ2-3; abundance: many; CDR3aa: CASGFTRLADTQYF; CDR3nt: TGCGCCAGCGGATTTACAAGGCTTGCAGATACGCAGTATTTT
d_gene: TRBD1; v_gene: TRBV20-1; j_gene: TRBJ1-1; abundance: few; CDR3aa: CSASPGQGNTEAFF; CDR3nt: TGCAGTGCTAGCCCCGGACAGGGTAACACTGAAGCTTTCTTT
d_gene: .; v_gene: TRBV7-6; j_gene: TRBJ1-1; abundance: many; CDR3aa: CASSLGGHTEAFF; CDR3nt: TGTGCCAGCAGTTTAGGCGGGCACACTGAAGCTTTCTTT
d_gene: .; v_gene: TRBV6-2/TRBV6-3; j_gene: TRBJ1-2; abundance: few; CDR3aa: CASRDSNYGYTF; CDR3nt: TGTGCCAGCAGGGACTCCAACTATGGCTACACCTTC
d_gene: .; v_gene: TRBV7-2; j_gene: TRBJ1-1; abundance: many; CDR3aa: CASSSPAEAVWMNTEAFF; CDR3nt: TGTGCCAGCAGCTCCCCCGCCGAGGCCGTGTGGATGAACACTGAAGCTTTCTTT
d_gene: .; v_gene: TRBV18; j_gene: TRBJ2-3; abundance: once; CDR3aa: CASSPPSADTQYF; CDR3nt: TGTGCCAGCTCACCCCCCTCAGCGGATACGCAGTATTTT
d_gene: TRBD1; v_gene: TRBV5-1; j_gene: TRBJ2-7; abundance: many; CDR3aa: CASSLKQGNYEQYF; CDR3nt: TGCGCCAGCAGCTTGAAACAGGGGAACTACGAGCAGTACTTC
d_gene: .; v_gene: TRBV27; j_gene: TRBJ1-1; abundance: few; CDR3aa: CASSPSTAPNTEAFF; CDR3nt: TGTGCCAGCAGTCCATCGACAGCACCGAACACTGAAGCTTTCTTT
d_gene: .; v_gene: TRBV3-1; j_gene: TRBJ1-3; abundance: many; CDR3aa: CASSLQDPSGNTIYF; CDR3nt: TGTGCCAGCAGCCTACAGGACCCCTCTGGAAACACCATATATTTT
d_gene: .; v_gene: TRBV27; j_gene: TRBJ2-1; abundance: many; CDR3aa: CASKGSWGFHNEQFF; CDR3nt: TGTGCCTCCAAAGGGTCTTGGGGGTTCCACAATGAGCAGTTCTTC
d_gene: .; v_gene: TRBV7-8; j_gene: TRBJ1-1; abundance: few; CDR3aa: CASSSTGRPEAFF; CDR3nt: TGTGCCAGCAGCTCCACAGGGAGGCCTGAAGCTTTCTTT
d_gene: .; v_gene: TRBV6-1; j_gene: TRBJ2-1; abundance: many; CDR3aa: CASSEGTYEQFF; CDR3nt: TGTGCCAGCAGTGAAGGGACTTATGAGCAGTTCTTC
d_gene: .; v_gene: TRBV20-1; j_gene: TRBJ2-5; abundance: many; CDR3aa: CSASGGAQETQYF; CDR3nt: TGCAGTGCTAGCGGGGGAGCACAAGAGACCCAGTACTTC
d_gene: .; v_gene: TRBV18; j_gene: TRBJ1-2; abundance: few; CDR3aa: CASSLKVGQDYGYTF; CDR3nt: TGTGCCAGCTCACTGAAAGTAGGCCAAGACTATGGCTACACCTTC
d_gene: .; v_gene: TRBV2; j_gene: TRBJ1-3; abundance: many; CDR3aa: CASSVRVSGNTIYF; CDR3nt: TGTGCCAGCAGTGTAAGGGTTTCTGGAAACACCATATATTTT
d_gene: TRBD1; v_gene: TRBV5-1; j_gene: TRBJ1-6; abundance: many; CDR3aa: CASSFQGDSPLHF; CDR3nt: TGCGCCAGCAGCTTCCAGGGGGATTCACCCCTCCACTTT
d_gene: .; v_gene: TRBV3-1; j_gene: TRBJ1-2; abundance: .; CDR3aa: CASSQVGRGLYVYTF; CDR3nt: TGTGCCAGCAGCCAAGTCGGCCGGGGCCTCTATGTCTACACCTTC
d_gene: TRBD1; v_gene: TRBV11-3; j_gene: TRBJ1-5; abundance: few; CDR3aa: CASSPDREQPQHF; CDR3nt: TGTGCCAGCAGCCCGGACAGGGAACAGCCCCAGCATTTT
d_gene: .; v_gene: TRBV14; j_gene: TRBJ2-2; abundance: few; CDR3aa: CASSQGQRYTGELFF; CDR3nt: TGTGCCAGCAGCCAAGGACAGCGTTACACCGGGGAGCTGTTTTTT
d_gene: .; v_gene: TRBV5-1; j_gene: TRBJ2-7; abundance: many; CDR3aa: CASSRQVDDEQYF; CDR3nt: TGCGCCTCCTCCCGGCAGGTTGACGACGAGCAGTACTTC
d_gene: .; v_gene: TRBV20-1; j_gene: TRBJ1-5; abundance: many; CDR3aa: CSARTINQPQHF; CDR3nt: TGCAGTGCTAGGACAATCAATCAGCCCCAGCATTTT
d_gene: .; v_gene: TRBV5-1; j_gene: TRBJ1-1; abundance: many; CDR3aa: CASSLVGGGVEAFF; CDR3nt: TGCGCCAGCAGCTTGGTTGGGGGGGGCGTTGAAGCTTTCTTT